The TCR beta chain described here comes from a study of cytomegalovirus exposure and HLA in healthy donors. Study-wide results and caveats: Among the sequence variants, a highly shared cluster was likely an artifact of sequencing. Beyond CMV serostatus, there was no information to go on about immune exposure.

PCR primers comprised 60 Vbeta and 13 Jbeta primers. This table comes from immunoSEQ multiplex PCR, and its TCRdb copy is limited to in-frame clones, with some not included. The sample includes 95,000 to 150,000 clones, under 80% seen only once; the top ten take approximately 3.8%. This clone was seen a handful of times. No antigen is known for it. Germline CDR1 reads SGHTA; CDR2 reads FQGNSA. Trimming stripped 5 bases from V and 4 bases from J, with 20 bases between. The CDR3 length is 16 residues. The sequence was collected from a man aged 40-49 years in good health and CMV-seropositive. The sequencing input was PBMCs. The chain carries TRBV7-2 and TRBJ1-2; tentative D call: TRBD1 (6 bases). This chain's CDR3 is CASSPSPGQRTYGYTF. In DNA form, the CDR3 reads TGTGCCAGCAGCCCGTCGCCGGGACAAAGGACCTATGGCTACACCTTC. Full variable domain (outside the CDR3, taken from reference TRBV7-2 and TRBJ1-2): GAGVSQSPSNKVTEKGKDVELRCDPISGHTALYWYRQSLGQGLEFLIYFQGNSAPDKSGLPSDRFSAERTGGSVSTLTIQRTQQEDSAVYLCASSPSPGQRTYGYTFGSGTRLTVV.